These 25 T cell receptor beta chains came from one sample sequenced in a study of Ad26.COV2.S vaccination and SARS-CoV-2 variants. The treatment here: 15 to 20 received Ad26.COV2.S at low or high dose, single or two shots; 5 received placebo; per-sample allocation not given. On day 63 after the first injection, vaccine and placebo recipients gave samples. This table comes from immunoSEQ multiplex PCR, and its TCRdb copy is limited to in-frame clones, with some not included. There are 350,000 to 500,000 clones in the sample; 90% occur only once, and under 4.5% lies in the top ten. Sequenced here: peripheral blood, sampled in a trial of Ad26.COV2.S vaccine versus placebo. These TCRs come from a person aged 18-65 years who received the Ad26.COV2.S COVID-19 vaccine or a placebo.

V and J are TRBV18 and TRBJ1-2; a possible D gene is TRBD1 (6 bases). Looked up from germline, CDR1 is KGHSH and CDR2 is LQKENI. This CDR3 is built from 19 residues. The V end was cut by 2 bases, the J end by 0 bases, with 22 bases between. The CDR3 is CASSPTQGEGIVPNYGYTF. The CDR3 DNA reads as TGTGCCAGCTCACCAACACAGGGAGAGGGGATCGTACCTAACTATGGCTACACCTTC. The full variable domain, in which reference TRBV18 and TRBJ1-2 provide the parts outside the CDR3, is NAGVMQNPRHLVRRRGQEARLRCSPMKGHSHVYWYRQLPEEGLKFMVYLQKENIIDESGMPKERFSAEFPKEGPSILRIQQVVRGDSAAYFCASSPTQGEGIVPNYGYTFGSGTRLTVV.

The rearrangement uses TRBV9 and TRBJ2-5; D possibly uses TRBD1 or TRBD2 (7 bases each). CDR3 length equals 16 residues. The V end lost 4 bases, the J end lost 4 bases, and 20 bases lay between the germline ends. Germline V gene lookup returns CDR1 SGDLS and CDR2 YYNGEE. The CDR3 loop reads CASSWGGGGPRETQYF. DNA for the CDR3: TGTGCCAGCAGCTGGGGGGGAGGGGGCCCCAGAGAGACCCAGTACTTC.

The CDR3 nucleotides read TGTGCCAGCAGCTCAACCGGGACTAGGGCCAATGAGCAGTTCTTC. Protein sequence: CASSSTGTRANEQFF. This chain connects TRBV7-3 to TRBJ2-1; 8 bases are a match to TRBD2. Germline-derived CDR1 and CDR2 are SGHTA and FQGTGA. V lost 4 bases, J lost 6 bases, and 8 bases stayed unmatched. There are 15 residues in the CDR3.

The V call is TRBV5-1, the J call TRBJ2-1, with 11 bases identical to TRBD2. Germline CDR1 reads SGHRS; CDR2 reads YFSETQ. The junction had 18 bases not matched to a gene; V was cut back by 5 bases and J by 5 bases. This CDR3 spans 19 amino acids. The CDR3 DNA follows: TGCGCCAGCAGTCCACAACCACCACTAGCGGGAGTAGTCAACAATGAGCAGTTCTTC. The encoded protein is CASSPQPPLAGVVNNEQFF.

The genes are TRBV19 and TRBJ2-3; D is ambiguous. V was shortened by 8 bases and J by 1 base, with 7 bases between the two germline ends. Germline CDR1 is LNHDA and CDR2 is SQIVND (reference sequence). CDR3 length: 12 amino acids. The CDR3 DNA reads TGTGCCAGTTCCCCAGGCACAGATACGCAGTATTTT. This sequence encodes CASSPGTDTQYF.

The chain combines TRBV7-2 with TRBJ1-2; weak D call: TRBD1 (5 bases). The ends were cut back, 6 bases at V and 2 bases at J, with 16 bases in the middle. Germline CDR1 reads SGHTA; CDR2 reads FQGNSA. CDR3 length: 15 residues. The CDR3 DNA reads TGTGCCAGCAGGGGAGGGGACGGTGTAAACTATGGCTACACCTTC. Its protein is CASRGGDGVNYGYTF.

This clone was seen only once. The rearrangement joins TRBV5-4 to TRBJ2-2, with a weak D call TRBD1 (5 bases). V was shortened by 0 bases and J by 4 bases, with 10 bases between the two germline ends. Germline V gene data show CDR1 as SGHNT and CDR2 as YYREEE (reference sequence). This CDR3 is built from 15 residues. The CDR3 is CASSLVGASTGELFF. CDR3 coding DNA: TGTGCCAGCAGCTTGGTAGGGGCAAGCACCGGGGAGCTGTTTTTT. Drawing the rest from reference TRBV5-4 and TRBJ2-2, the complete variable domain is ETGVTQSPTHLIKTRGQQVTLRCSSQSGHNTVSWYQQALGQGPQFIFQYYREEENGRGNFPPRFSGLQFPNYSSELNVNALELDDSALYLCASSLVGASTGELFFGEGSRLTVL.

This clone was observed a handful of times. CDR3 coding DNA: TGTGCCAGCAGTGATGGGAGATATAGCAATCAGCCCCAGCATTTT. It translates to CASSDGRYSNQPQHF. The chain links TRBV2 to TRBJ1-5, with D unclear. The CDR3 is 15 residues long. V was shortened by 3 bases and J by 0 bases, with 9 bases between the two germline ends. The germline CDR1 and CDR2 sequences are SNHLY and FYNNEI. The full variable domain, in which reference TRBV2 and TRBJ1-5 provide the parts outside the CDR3, is EPEVTQTPSHQVTQMGQEVILRCVPISNHLYFYWYRQILGQKVEFLVSFYNNEISEKSEIFDDQFSVERPDGSNFTLKIRSTKLEDSAMYFCASSDGRYSNQPQHFGDGTRLSIL.

CDR3 in DNA: TGCGCCAGCAGCCAATCGCAGGGGCTCTCCTACGAGCAGTACTTC. This sequence encodes CASSQSQGLSYEQYF. V is TRBV4-1 and J is TRBJ2-7, with D perhaps matching TRBD1 (6 bases). The CDR3 sequence is 15 residues long. Germline loops: CDR1 MGHRA, CDR2 YSYEKL. V lost 2 bases, J lost 0 bases, and 11 bases lay in between.

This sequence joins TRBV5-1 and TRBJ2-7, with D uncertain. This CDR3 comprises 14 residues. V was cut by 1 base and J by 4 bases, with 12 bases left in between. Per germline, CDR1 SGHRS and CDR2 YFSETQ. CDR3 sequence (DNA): TGCGCCAGCAGCTTGTACGACACTTCATACGAGCAGTACTTC. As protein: CASSLYDTSYEQYF. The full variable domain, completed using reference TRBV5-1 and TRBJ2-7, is KAGVTQTPRYLIKTRGQQVTLSCSPISGHRSVSWYQQTPGQGLQFLFEYFSETQRNKGNFPGRFSGRQFSNSRSEMNVSTLELGDSALYLCASSLYDTSYEQYFGPGTRLTVT.

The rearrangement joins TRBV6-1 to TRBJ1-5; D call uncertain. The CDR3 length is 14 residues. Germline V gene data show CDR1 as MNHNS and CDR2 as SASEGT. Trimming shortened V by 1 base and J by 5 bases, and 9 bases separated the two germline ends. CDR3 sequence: CASSEGNGDQPQHF. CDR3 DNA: TGTGCCAGCAGTGAAGGGAACGGAGATCAGCCCCAGCATTTT.

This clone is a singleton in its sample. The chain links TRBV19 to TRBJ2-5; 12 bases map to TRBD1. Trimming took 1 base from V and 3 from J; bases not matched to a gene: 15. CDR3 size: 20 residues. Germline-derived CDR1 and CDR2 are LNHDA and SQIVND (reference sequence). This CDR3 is CASSIVGTGGAYKGEETQYF. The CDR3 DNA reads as TGTGCCAGTAGTATAGTCGGGACAGGGGGCGCGTATAAGGGGGAAGAGACCCAGTACTTC.

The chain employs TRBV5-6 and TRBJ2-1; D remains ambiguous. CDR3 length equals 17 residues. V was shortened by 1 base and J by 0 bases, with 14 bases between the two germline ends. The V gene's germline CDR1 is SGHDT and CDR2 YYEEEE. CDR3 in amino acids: CASSLRVVGGSYNEQFF. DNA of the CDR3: TGTGCCAGCAGCTTGAGGGTCGTCGGTGGCTCCTACAATGAGCAGTTCTTC. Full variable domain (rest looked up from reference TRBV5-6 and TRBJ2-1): DAGVTQSPTHLIKTRGQQVTLRCSPKSGHDTVSWYQQALGQGPQFIFQYYEEEERQRGNFPDRFSGHQFPNYSSELNVNALLLGDSALYLCASSLRVVGGSYNEQFFGPGTRLTVL.

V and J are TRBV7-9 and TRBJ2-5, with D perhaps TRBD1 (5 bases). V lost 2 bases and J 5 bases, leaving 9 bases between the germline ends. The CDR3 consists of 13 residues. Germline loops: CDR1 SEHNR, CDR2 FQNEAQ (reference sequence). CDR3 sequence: CASSLQGYETQYF. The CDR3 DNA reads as TGTGCCAGCAGCTTACAGGGTTACGAGACCCAGTACTTC.

CDR3 coding DNA: TGTGCCAGCAGGGTGAGGGTGGCAGAAAAACTGTTTTTT. Its protein product is CASRVRVAEKLFF. The chain couples TRBV5-5 to TRBJ1-4, with no clear D. The germline gives CDR1 SGHKS, CDR2 YYEKEE (reference sequence). The V and J ends lost 5 bases and 8 bases respectively, with 13 bases between them. The CDR3 runs to 13 residues.

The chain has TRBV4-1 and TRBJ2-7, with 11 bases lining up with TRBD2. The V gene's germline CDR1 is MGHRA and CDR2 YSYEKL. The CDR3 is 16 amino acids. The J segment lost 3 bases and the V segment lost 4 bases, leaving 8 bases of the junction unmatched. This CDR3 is CASSRLPGLADYEQYF. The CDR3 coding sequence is TGCGCCAGCAGCCGTCTACCGGGACTAGCGGACTACGAGCAGTACTTC.

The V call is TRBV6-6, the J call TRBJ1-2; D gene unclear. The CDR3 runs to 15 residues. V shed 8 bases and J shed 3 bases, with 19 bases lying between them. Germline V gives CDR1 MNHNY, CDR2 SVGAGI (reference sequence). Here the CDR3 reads CASLVRRTTDYGYTF. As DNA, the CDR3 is TGTGCCAGCTTGGTACGCAGGACGACTGACTATGGCTACACCTTC.

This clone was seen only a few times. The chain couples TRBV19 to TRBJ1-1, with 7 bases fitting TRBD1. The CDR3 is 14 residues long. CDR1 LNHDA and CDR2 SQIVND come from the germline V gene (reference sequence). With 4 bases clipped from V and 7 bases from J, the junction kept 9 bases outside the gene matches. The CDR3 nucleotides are TGTGCCAGTAGTACAGAGACAGGGATTGGTGAAGCTTTCTTT. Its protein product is CASSTETGIGEAFF.

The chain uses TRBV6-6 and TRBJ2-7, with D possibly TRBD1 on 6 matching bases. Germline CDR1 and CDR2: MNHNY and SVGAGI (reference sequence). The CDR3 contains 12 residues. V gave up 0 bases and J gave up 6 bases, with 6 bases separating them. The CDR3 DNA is TGTGCCAGCAGTTACTCCAGGGGCGAGCAGTACTTC. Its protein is CASSYSRGEQYF.

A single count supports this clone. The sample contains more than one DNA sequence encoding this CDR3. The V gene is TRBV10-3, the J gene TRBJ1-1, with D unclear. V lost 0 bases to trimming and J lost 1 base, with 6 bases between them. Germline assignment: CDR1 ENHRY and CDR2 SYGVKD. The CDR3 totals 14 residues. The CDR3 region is CAISESGQNTEAFF. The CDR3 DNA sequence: TGTGCCATCAGTGAGTCCGGGCAGAACACTGAAGCTTTCTTT.

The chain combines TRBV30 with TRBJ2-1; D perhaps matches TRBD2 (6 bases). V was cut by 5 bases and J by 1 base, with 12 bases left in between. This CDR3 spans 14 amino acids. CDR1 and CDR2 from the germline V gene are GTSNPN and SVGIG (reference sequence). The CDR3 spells CAWDRERSYNEQFF. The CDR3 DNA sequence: TGTGCCTGGGACCGGGAGAGGTCCTACAATGAGCAGTTCTTC. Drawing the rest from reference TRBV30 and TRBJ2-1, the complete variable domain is SQTIHQWPATLVQPVGSPLSLECTVEGTSNPNLYWYRQAAGRGLQLLFYSVGIGQISSEVPQNLSASRPQDRQFILSSKKLLLSDSGFYLCAWDRERSYNEQFFGPGTRLTVL.

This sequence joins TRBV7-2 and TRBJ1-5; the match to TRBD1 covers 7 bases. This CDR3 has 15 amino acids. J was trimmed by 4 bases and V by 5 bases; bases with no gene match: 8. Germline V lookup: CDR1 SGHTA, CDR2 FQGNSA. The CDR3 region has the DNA TGTGCCAGCAGCACCCAGACAGGGCCGAATCAGCCCCAGCATTTT. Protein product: CASSTQTGPNQPQHF.

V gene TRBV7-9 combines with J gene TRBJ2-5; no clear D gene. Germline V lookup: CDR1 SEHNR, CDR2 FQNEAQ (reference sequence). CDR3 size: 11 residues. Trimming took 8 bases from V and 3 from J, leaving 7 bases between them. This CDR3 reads CASWAEETQYF. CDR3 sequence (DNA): TGTGCCAGCTGGGCAGAAGAGACCCAGTACTTC.

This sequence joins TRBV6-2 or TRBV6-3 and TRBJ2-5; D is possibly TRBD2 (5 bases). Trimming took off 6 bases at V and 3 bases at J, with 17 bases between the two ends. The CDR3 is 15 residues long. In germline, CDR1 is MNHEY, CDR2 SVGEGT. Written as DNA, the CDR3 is TGTGCCAGCAGCCGAGGACTCACCAGAAAAGAGACCCAGTACTTC. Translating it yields CASSRGLTRKETQYF.

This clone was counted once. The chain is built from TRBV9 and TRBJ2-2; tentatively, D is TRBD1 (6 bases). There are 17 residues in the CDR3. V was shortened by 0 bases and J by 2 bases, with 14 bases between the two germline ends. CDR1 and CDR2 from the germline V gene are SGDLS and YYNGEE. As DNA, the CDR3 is TGTGCCAGCAGCGTAGCGAGGGGGAAGGGAAACACCGGGGAGCTGTTTTTT. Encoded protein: CASSVARGKGNTGELFF.